Following are 11 T cell receptor beta chains from one sample sequenced in a study of T cell responses to AZD1222 COVID-19 vaccine. The assay was immunoSEQ multiplex PCR, and TCRdb's table has in-frame clones only and misses some. The table shows about 110,000 clones, with about 94% occurring only once. Specimen: peripheral blood, collected 28 days after the second AZD1222 dose. These TCRs come from an adult who received the AZD1222 COVID-19 vaccine.

The rearrangement uses TRBV5-1 and TRBJ2-3; no clear D. With 0 bases removed from V and 6 bases from J, the gap between germline ends came to 2 bases. There are 11 residues in the CDR3. Germline CDR1 SGHRS, CDR2 YFSETQ. The DNA of the CDR3 is TGCGCCAGCAGCTTGGACGATACGCAGTATTTT. It codes for CASSLDDTQYF.

The V and J genes are TRBV15 and TRBJ1-5; 7 positions match TRBD1. Germline assignment: CDR1 LNHNV and CDR2 YYDKDF (reference sequence). The CDR3 is 16 residues long. After removal of 5 bases from V and 7 bases from J, the junction contained 14 bases not matched to a gene. DNA for the CDR3: TGTGCCACCAGCTCCCAGGGAAACAGGGGCTGGCAGCCCCAGCATTTT. Protein: CATSSQGNRGWQPQHF.

V is TRBV2 and J is TRBJ2-2, with TRBD2 matching 12 bases. The CDR3 covers 15 residues. Germline lookup yields CDR1 SNHLY and CDR2 FYNNEI. V shed 5 bases and J 5 bases; nucleotides not matched to a gene: 3. The CDR3 protein is CASSLAGGPTGELFF. The CDR3, as DNA: TGTGCCAGCAGTCTAGCGGGGGGGCCAACCGGGGAGCTGTTTTTT.

This sequence joins TRBV28 and TRBJ2-3; D tentatively reads TRBD1 or TRBD2 (5 bases each). The CDR3 runs 18 residues. Looked up from germline, CDR1 is MDHEN and CDR2 is SYDVKM. Deletions cut 4 bases from V and 2 bases from J, with 22 bases between. CDR3 bases: TGTGCCAGCAGTTCCCCGGGGACCAGCCAAACCTACACAGATACGCAGTATTTT. This codes for CASSSPGTSQTYTDTQYF.

V and J are TRBV5-1 and TRBJ1-1; D might be TRBD1 (6 bases). This CDR3 has 14 residues. In germline, CDR1 is SGHRS, CDR2 YFSETQ. Deletions cut 0 bases from V and 4 bases from J, with 10 bases between. The CDR3 protein is CASSLGQGSTEAFF. DNA of the CDR3: TGCGCCAGCAGCTTGGGTCAGGGGAGCACTGAAGCTTTCTTT.

The V and J genes are TRBV5-1 and TRBJ1-1; D remains ambiguous. The CDR3 sequence is 12 residues long. V was clipped by 3 bases and J by 6 bases, with 9 bases between them. Germline-derived CDR1 and CDR2 are SGHRS and YFSETQ. CDR3 protein: CASSSGTAEAFF. The CDR3 DNA reads as TGCGCCAGCAGCTCCGGTACAGCTGAAGCTTTCTTT. Using reference TRBV5-1 and TRBJ1-1 for the parts outside the CDR3, the full variable domain is KAGVTQTPRYLIKTRGQQVTLSCSPISGHRSVSWYQQTPGQGLQFLFEYFSETQRNKGNFPGRFSGRQFSNSRSEMNVSTLELGDSALYLCASSSGTAEAFFGQGTRLTVV.

The J gene is TRBJ2-1, the V gene TRBV2; TRBD1 might be the D (5 bases). The CDR3 consists of 14 residues. Germline V gives CDR1 SNHLY, CDR2 FYNNEI. Trimming took off 9 bases at V and 2 bases at J, with 14 bases between the two ends. The CDR3 DNA follows: TGTGCCAGTCTCCAGGGTAGGACCTACAATGAGCAGTTCTTC. It yields the protein CASLQGRTYNEQFF.

The rearrangement uses TRBV4-1 and TRBJ2-7; a possible D gene is TRBD1 (6 bases). CDR3 size: 17 residues. The germline V gene has CDR1 MGHRA and CDR2 YSYEKL. V was trimmed by 0 bases and J by 3 bases, leaving 18 bases between them. The CDR3 DNA sequence: TGCGCCAGCAGCCAAGACTCTGGCCTAGGGGACATCTACGAGCAGTACTTC. Translation: CASSQDSGLGDIYEQYF.

This sequence joins TRBV29-1 and TRBJ1-1; no clear D gene. Germline CDR1 is SQVTM and CDR2 is ANQGSEA. With 5 bases removed from V and 0 bases from J, the gap between germline ends came to 13 bases. The CDR3 is 14 amino acids. CDR3 loop: CSVSRLLLNTEAFF. CDR3 nucleotide sequence: TGCAGCGTTTCCAGGTTACTTCTGAACACTGAAGCTTTCTTT.

The chain links TRBV18 to TRBJ2-1, with a weak D call TRBD2 (5 bases). CDR1 and CDR2 (germline): KGHSH, LQKENI. There are 15 residues in the CDR3. Trimming took off 2 bases at V and 0 bases at J, with 8 bases between the two ends. The CDR3 loop reads CASSPEADSYNEQFF. CDR3 DNA: TGTGCCAGCTCACCAGAAGCGGACTCCTACAATGAGCAGTTCTTC.

The chain employs TRBV11-2 and TRBJ1-5; 8 bases fit TRBD1. The V gene end was trimmed by 5 bases and the J gene end by 5 bases; junction bases not matched to a gene: 5. CDR3 length: 14 residues. Germline V gives CDR1 SGHAT, CDR2 FQNNGV. This CDR3 reads CASSPTGGYQPQHF. CDR3 bases: TGTGCCAGCAGCCCCACAGGGGGGTATCAGCCCCAGCATTTT. The variable domain in full, completed from reference TRBV11-2 and TRBJ1-5, reads EAGVAQSPRYKIIEKRQSVAFWCNPISGHATLYWYQQILGQGPKLLIQFQNNGVVDDSQLPKDRFSAERLKGVDSTLKIQPAKLEDSAVYLCASSPTGGYQPQHFGDGTRLSIL.